This is a list of T cell receptor beta chains from one sample in a study of blood T cell repertoires in COVID-19. Measured with immunoSEQ multiplex PCR; TCRdb has only the in-frame clones, and not every one. The data contain about 180,000 clones, 70% to 80% of them singletons. Sequencing was performed on PBMCs or T cells enriched from blood (not recorded which). The receptors originated from a man aged 55 to 70 who had been exposed to COVID-19. Each CDR3 is given with its conserved first and last residue.

J | V | CDR3
TRBJ2-2 | TRBV10-1 | CASSEIGTGPNTGELFF
TRBJ1-1 | TRBV6-5 | CASGKRQGTNTEAFF
TRBJ1-4 | TRBV6-6 | CASSYSGTGEKLFF
TRBJ1-3 | TRBV6-5 | CASSPPGQGNTIYF
TRBJ2-1 | TRBV19 | CASSIVVGQGAGEQFF
TRBJ1-4 | TRBV11-2 | CASTPSVMTTNEKLFF
TRBJ1-2 | TRBV5-6 | CASSARLFSQGGYGYTF
TRBJ2-7 | TRBV6-5 | CASTTSGNPYEQYF
TRBJ2-6 | TRBV19 | CASSPGTAFSSGANVLTF
TRBJ2-3 | TRBV7-2 | CASSLGGGAGDTQYF
TRBJ2-3 | TRBV30 | CAWSVGLAGGDTQYF
TRBJ2-7 | TRBV6-5 | CASSYAPGRGLYEQYF
TRBJ2-1 | TRBV2 | CASSELADYNEQFF
TRBJ2-7 | TRBV5-6 | CASSLVSRGFDEQYF